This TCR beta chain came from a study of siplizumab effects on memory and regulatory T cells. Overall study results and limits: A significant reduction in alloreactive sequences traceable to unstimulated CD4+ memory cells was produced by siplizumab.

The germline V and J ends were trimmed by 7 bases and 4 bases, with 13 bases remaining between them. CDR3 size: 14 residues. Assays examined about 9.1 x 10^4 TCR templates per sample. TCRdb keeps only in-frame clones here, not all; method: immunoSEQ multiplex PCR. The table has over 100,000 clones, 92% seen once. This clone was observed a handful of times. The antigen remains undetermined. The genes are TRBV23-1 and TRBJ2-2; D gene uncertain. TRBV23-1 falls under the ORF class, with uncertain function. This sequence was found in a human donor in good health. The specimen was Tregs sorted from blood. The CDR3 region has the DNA TGCGCCAGCATCCTTCCCGGGTGCACCGGGGAGCTGTTTTTT. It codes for CASILPGCTGELFF.